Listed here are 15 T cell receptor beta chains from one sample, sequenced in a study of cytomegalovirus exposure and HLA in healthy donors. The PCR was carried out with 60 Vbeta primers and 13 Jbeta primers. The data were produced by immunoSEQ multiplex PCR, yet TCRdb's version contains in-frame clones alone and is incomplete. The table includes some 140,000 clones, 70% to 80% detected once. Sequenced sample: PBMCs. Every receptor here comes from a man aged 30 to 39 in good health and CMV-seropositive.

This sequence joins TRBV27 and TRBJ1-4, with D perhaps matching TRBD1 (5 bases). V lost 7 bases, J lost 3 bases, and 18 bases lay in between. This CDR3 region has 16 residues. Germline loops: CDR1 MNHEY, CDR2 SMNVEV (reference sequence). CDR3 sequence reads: CASKRVNRLANEKLFF. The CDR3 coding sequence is TGTGCCAGCAAACGCGTTAACAGGCTGGCTAATGAAAAACTGTTTTTT. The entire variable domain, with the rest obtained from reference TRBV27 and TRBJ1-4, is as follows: EAQVTQNPRYLITVTGKKLTVTCSQNMNHEYMSWYRQDPGLGLRQIYYSMNVEVTDKGDVPEGYKVSRKEKRNFPLILESPSPNQTSLYFCASKRVNRLANEKLFFGSGTQLSVL.

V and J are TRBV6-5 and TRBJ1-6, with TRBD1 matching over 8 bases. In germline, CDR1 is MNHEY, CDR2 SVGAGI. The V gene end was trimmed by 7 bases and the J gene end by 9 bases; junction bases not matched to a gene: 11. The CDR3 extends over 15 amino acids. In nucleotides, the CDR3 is TGTGCCAGCACCAACGCAGGGGGCTACGGTTCACCCCTCCACTTT. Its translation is CASTNAGGYGSPLHF.

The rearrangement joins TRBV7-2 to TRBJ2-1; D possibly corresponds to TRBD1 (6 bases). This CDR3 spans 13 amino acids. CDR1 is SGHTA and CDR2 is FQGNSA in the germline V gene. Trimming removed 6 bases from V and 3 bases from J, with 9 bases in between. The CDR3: CASRTDSYNEQFF. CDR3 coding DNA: TGTGCCAGCAGGACGGACAGCTACAATGAGCAGTTCTTC. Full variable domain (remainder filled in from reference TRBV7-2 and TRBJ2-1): GAGVSQSPSNKVTEKGKDVELRCDPISGHTALYWYRQSLGQGLEFLIYFQGNSAPDKSGLPSDRFSAERTGGSVSTLTIQRTQQEDSAVYLCASRTDSYNEQFFGPGTRLTVL.

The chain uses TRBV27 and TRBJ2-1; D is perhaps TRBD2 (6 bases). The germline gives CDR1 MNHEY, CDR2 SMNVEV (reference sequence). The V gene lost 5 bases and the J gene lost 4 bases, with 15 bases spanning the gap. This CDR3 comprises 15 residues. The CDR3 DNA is TGTGCCAGCAGTCCAAGGGACTCCCCGTACAATGAGCAGTTCTTC. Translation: CASSPRDSPYNEQFF.

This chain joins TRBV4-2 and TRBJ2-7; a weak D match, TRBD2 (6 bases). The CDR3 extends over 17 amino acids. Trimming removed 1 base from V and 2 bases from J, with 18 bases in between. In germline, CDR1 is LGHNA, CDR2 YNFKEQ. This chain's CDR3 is CASSQVAGGDQTYEQYF. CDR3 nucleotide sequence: TGTGCCAGCAGCCAAGTCGCCGGCGGGGACCAAACCTACGAGCAGTACTTC.

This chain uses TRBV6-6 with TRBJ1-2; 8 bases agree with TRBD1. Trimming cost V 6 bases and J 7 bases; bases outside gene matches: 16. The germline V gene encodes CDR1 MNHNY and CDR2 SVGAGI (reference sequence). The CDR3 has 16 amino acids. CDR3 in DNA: TGTGCCAGCAGACCCAACCCCGGGACAGGCGCAGCTGGCTACACCTTC. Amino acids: CASRPNPGTGAAGYTF.

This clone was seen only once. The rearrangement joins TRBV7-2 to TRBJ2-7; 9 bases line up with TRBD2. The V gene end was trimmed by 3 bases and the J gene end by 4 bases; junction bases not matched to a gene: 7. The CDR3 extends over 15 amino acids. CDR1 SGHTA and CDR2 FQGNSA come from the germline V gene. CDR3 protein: CASSLSASGEYEQYF. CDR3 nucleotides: TGTGCCAGCAGCTTGTCGGCTAGCGGGGAATACGAGCAGTACTTC.

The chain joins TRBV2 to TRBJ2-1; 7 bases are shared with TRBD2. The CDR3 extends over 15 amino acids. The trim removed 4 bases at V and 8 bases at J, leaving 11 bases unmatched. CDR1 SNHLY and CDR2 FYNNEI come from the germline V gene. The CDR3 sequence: CASSVEAGLFDEQFF. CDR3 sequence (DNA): TGTGCCAGCAGTGTAGAAGCGGGACTTTTCGATGAGCAGTTCTTC.

This CDR3 is CASSPYGGYNEQFF. Written as DNA, the CDR3 is TGCGCCAGCAGCCCTTACGGGGGCTACAATGAGCAGTTCTTC. The chain employs TRBV4-1 and TRBJ2-1, with a weak D call TRBD2 (6 bases). The V end was cut by 4 bases, the J end by 3 bases, with 10 bases between. CDR3 length: 14 residues. Germline V CDR1 and CDR2: MGHRA, YSYEKL.

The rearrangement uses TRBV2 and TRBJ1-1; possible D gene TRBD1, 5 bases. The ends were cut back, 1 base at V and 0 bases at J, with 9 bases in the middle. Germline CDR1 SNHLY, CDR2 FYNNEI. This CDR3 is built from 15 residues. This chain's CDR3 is CASSEDLGVNTEAFF. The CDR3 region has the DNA TGTGCCAGCAGTGAAGATTTAGGGGTGAACACTGAAGCTTTCTTT. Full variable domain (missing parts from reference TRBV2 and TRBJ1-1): EPEVTQTPSHQVTQMGQEVILRCVPISNHLYFYWYRQILGQKVEFLVSFYNNEISEKSEIFDDQFSVERPDGSNFTLKIRSTKLEDSAMYFCASSEDLGVNTEAFFGQGTRLTVV.

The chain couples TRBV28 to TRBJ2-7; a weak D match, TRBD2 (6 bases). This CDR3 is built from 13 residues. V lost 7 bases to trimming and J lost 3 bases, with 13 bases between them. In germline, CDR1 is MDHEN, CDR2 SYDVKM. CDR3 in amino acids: CASNIGGDYEQYF. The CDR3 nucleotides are TGTGCCAGCAACATCGGCGGGGACTACGAGCAGTACTTC.

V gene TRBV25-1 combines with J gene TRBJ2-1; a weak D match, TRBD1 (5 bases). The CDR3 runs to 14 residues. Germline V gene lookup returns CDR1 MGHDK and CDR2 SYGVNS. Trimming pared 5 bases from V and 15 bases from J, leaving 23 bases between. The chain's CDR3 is CASSSRERLQGRFF. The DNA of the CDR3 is TGTGCCAGCAGTTCCCGTGAAAGACTCCAGGGCCGGTTCTTC. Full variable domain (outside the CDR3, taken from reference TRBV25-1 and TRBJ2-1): EADIYQTPRYLVIGTGKKITLECSQTMGHDKMYWYQQDPGMELHLIHYSYGVNSTEKGDLSSESTVSRIRTEHFPLTLESARPSHTSQYLCASSSRERLQGRFFGPGTRLTVL.

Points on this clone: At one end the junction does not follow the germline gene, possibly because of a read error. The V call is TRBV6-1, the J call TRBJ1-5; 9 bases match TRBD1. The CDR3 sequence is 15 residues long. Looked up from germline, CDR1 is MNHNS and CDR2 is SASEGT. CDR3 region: CASREGTGSNQPQHF. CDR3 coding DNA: TGTGCCAGCAGGGAAGGGACAGGGTCCAATCAGCCCCAGCATTTT.

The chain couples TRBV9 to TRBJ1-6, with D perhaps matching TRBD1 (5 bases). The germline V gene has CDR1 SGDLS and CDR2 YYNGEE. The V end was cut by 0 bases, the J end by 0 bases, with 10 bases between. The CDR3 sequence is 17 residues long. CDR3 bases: TGTGCCAGCAGCGTAGCAGGGTTGAGCTCCTATAATTCACCCCTCCACTTT. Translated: CASSVAGLSSYNSPLHF.

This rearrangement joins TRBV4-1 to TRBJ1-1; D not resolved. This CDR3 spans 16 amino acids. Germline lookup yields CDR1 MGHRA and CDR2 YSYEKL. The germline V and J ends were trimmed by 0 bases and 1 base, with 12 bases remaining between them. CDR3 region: CASSQELAGKNTEAFF. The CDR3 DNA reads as TGCGCCAGCAGCCAAGAACTCGCGGGTAAGAACACTGAAGCTTTCTTT.